This T cell receptor (beta chain) comes out of a study of beta chain features in type 1 diabetes. Study-level results: The naive, central memory and Treg TCRB repertoires looked more alike in patients than they did in healthy donors. For cells with high TCR expression, cDNA sequencing could yield over-representation.

This clone was seen a handful of times. Its antigen is unknown. Sorting of CD4+ naive, central memory, regulatory and stem cell-like memory cells was performed via CD45RO/CCR7/CD25/CD127/CD95/CD27. Per the germline V gene, CDR1 is GTSNPN and CDR2 is SVGIG (reference sequence). The CDR3 consists of 14 residues. V shed 6 bases and J 0 bases; nucleotides not matched to a gene: 7. Expressed TCRB transcripts were sequenced, since all the RNA that had been isolated was reverse transcribed. Repertoires were generated with immunoSEQ multiplex PCR, while TCRdb's copy carries only in-frame clones and drops some. The sample lists some 200,000 clones, under 13% seen once, with 1% to 1.5% in the top ten.

The V gene is TRBV30, the J gene TRBJ2-7, with 8 bases lining up with TRBD2. The origin of this receptor is a man younger than 35 in good health. Sequencing was performed on central memory CD4+ T cells from blood. CDR3 amino acids: CACISGNFSYEQYF. CDR3 nucleotides: TGTGCCTGTATTAGCGGGAACTTCTCCTACGAGCAGTACTTC. The full variable domain, rest sourced from reference TRBV30 and TRBJ2-7, is SQTIHQWPATLVQPVGSPLSLECTVEGTSNPNLYWYRQAAGRGLQLLFYSVGIGQISSEVPQNLSASRPQDRQFILSSKKLLLSDSGFYLCACISGNFSYEQYFGPGTRLTVT.